This T cell receptor (beta chain) stems from a study of shared clonotypes between healthy human individuals. Per germline, CDR1 SGHDT and CDR2 YYEEEE. The V end was cut by 4 bases, the J end by 5 bases, with 8 bases between. The CDR3 contains 12 residues. With respect to this clone: The antigen remains unidentified.

Notes on the study in general: Naive subsets, compared against memory subsets, generally had larger estimated richness values.

Partitioning of CD4+ cells yielded a CD45RA+ naive subset and a CD45RA-negative memory subset. Deep was the level used in running the assay. Generated by immunoSEQ multiplex PCR, the TCRdb table keeps only in-frame clones and is missing some. The sample has roughly 1.4 million clones; approximately 98.5% are singletons. The TCR comes from a man aged 30 to 39 in good health. The sample taken for sequencing was naive CD4+ T cells sorted from blood. Subset here: CD45RA+ positively selected. The V call is TRBV5-6, the J call TRBJ2-3; D is unresolved. CDR3 bases: TGTGCCAGCAGCCGGAGCGTAGATACGCAGTATTTT. Encoded protein: CASSRSVDTQYF.